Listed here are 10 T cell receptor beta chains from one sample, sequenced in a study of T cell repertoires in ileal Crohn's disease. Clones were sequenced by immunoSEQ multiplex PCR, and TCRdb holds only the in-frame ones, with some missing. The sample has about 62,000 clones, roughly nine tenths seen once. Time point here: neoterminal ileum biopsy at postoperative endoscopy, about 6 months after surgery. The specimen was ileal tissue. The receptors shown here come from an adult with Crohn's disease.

In nucleotides, the CDR3 is TGTGCCAGCAGCTTGAGCGGGCGTAAGAACACCGGGGAGCTGTTTTTT. Amino acids: CASSLSGRKNTGELFF. The chain carries TRBV5-5 and TRBJ2-2, with a weak D call TRBD2 (6 bases). Germline-derived CDR1 and CDR2 are SGHKS and YYEKEE (reference sequence). This CDR3 is built from 16 residues. V was trimmed by 1 base and J by 1 base, leaving 11 bases between them.

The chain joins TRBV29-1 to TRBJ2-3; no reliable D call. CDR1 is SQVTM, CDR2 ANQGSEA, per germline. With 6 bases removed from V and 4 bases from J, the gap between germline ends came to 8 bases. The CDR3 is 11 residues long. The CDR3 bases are TGCAGCGTGAGAGAAGCAGATACGCAGTATTTT. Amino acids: CSVREADTQYF.

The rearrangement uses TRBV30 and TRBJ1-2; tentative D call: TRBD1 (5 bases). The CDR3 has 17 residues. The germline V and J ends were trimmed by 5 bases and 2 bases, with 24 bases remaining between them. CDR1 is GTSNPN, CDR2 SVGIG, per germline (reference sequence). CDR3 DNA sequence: TGTGCCTGGCTAAACGGCGTCTGGGGGGACCTAAACTATGGCTACACCTTC. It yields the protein CAWLNGVWGDLNYGYTF.

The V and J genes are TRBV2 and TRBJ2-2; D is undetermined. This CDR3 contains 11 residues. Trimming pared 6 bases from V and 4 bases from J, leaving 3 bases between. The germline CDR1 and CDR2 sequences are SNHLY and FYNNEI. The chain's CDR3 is CASRSTGELFF. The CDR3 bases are TGTGCCAGCAGGAGCACCGGGGAGCTGTTTTTT. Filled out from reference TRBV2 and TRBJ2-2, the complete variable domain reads EPEVTQTPSHQVTQMGQEVILRCVPISNHLYFYWYRQILGQKVEFLVSFYNNEISEKSEIFDDQFSVERPDGSNFTLKIRSTKLEDSAMYFCASRSTGELFFGEGSRLTVL.

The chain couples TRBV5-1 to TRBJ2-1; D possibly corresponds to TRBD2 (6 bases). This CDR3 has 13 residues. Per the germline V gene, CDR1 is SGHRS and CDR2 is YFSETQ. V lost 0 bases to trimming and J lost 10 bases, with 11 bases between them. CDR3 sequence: CASSLGDSQEQFF. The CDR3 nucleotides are TGCGCCAGCAGCTTGGGGGACTCCCAAGAGCAGTTCTTC.

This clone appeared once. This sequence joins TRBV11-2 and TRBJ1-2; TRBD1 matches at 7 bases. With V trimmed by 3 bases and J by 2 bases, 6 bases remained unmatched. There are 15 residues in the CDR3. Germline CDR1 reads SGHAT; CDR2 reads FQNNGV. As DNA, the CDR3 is TGTGCCAGCAGCTTCCGGGACAGCCGAAACTATGGCTACACCTTC. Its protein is CASSFRDSRNYGYTF.

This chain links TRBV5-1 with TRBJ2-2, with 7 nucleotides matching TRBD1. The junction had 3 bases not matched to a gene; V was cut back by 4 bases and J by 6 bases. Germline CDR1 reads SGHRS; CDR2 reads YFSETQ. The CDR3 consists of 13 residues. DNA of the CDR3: TGCGCCAGCAGCACACAGGGGTCCGGGGAGCTGTTTTTT. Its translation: CASSTQGSGELFF.

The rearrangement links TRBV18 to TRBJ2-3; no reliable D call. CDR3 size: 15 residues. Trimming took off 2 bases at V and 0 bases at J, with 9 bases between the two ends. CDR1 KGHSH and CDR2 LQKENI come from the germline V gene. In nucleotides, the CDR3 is TGTGCCAGCTCACCATGGAGTCCTAGCACAGATACGCAGTATTTT. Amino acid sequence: CASSPWSPSTDTQYF.

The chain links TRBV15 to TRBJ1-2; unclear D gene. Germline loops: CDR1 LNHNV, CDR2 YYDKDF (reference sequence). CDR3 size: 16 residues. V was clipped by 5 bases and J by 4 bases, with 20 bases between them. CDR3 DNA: TGTGCCACCAGCTTGGGCAACGCGGGGAAAGTCTATGGCTACACCTTC. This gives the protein CATSLGNAGKVYGYTF. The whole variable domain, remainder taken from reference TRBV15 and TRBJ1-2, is DAMVIQNPRYQVTQFGKPVTLSCSQTLNHNVMYWYQQKSSQAPKLLFHYYDKDFNNEADTPDNFQSRRPNTSFCFLDIRSPGLGDTAMYLCATSLGNAGKVYGYTFGSGTRLTVV.

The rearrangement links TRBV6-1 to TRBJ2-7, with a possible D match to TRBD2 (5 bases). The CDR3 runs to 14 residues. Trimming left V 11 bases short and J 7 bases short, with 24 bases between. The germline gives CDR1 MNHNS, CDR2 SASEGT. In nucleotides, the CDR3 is TGTGCCCCGAGGTTGGGAGTAAAGGGTCGGGAGCAGTACTTC. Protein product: CAPRLGVKGREQYF.